These 2 T cell receptor beta chains share one sample of origin, sequenced in a study of CXCR3-negative and CXCR3-positive naive CD8 T cells. In preparing the TRB cDNA libraries, 5' RACE with UMI labels was used. TCRdb reworked the 5' RACE reads into one entry per CDR3 protein, no DNA. The table lists over 55,000 distinct CDR3 sequences. The sequenced sample was memory CD8+ T cells from blood. These receptors all stem from a human donor in good health. Some clones in this sample may be carry-over from other donors' samples.

The chain couples TRBV6-2 or TRBV6-3 to TRBJ2-7; the TCRdb D gene call, TRBD1, has no DNA to confirm it. Germline V gene data show CDR1 as MNHEY and CDR2 as SVGEGT. The CDR3 spans 13 residues. This CDR3 is CASGGGTTYEQYF.

The V and J genes are TRBV29-1 and TRBJ2-7. CDR3 size: 14 residues. The V gene's germline CDR1 is SQVTM and CDR2 ANQGSEA. The CDR3 sequence: CSVEDTGSKYEQYF.